This T cell receptor (beta chain) was identified during a study of T-cell reconstitution after alpha-beta-depleted transplantation in children. Construction of the TCRbeta library involved unique molecular identifiers. MiXCR, applied by TCRdb to the PCR reads, yields one record per CDR3 protein. The table includes more than 550,000 distinct CDR3 sequences, about 10% detected once. Germline V lookup: CDR1 DFQATT, CDR2 SNEGSKA (reference sequence). This CDR3 has 11 residues. Trimming shortened V by 3 bases and J by 7 bases, and 9 bases separated the two germline ends. The material sequenced was PBMCs from the stem cell graft donor, taken from the stem cell graft. This chain joins TRBV20-1 and TRBJ1-1, with D perhaps TRBD1 (6 bases). This TCR was sampled from a human donor who donated a stem cell graft to a child with acute myeloid leukemia. CDR3 protein: CSASRGIEAFF. CDR3 nucleotide sequence: TGCAGTGCTAGTAGGGGGATTGAAGCTTTCTTT.